This T cell receptor (beta chain) was captured by sequencing in a study of shared clonotypes between healthy human individuals. The CDR3 is made up of 14 amino acids. V was cut by 3 bases and J by 1 base, with 7 bases left in between. Germline values: CDR1 SEHNR, CDR2 FQNEAQ (reference sequence). This clone was recorded only once. The sample has other DNA sequences that encode this CDR3 too. Every subset's genomic DNA went evenly onto several immunoSEQ plates. TCRdb's copy holds only in-frame clones and misses some; the assay was immunoSEQ multiplex PCR. Of some 2.1 million clones in the sample, about 95% were seen once. The naive CD8 fraction comprised CD45RO-negative cells positively selected for CCR7 and excluded terminally differentiated effector memory CD45RA+ cells.

Sequencing was done on a sample of naive CD8+ T cells sorted from blood. The rearrangement links TRBV7-9 to TRBJ1-3; D is ambiguous. This clonotype originated in a man aged 18 to 30 in good health. The CDR3 region is CASSFGDSGNTIYF. The CDR3 bases are TGTGCCAGCAGCTTTGGGGATTCTGGAAACACCATATATTTT.